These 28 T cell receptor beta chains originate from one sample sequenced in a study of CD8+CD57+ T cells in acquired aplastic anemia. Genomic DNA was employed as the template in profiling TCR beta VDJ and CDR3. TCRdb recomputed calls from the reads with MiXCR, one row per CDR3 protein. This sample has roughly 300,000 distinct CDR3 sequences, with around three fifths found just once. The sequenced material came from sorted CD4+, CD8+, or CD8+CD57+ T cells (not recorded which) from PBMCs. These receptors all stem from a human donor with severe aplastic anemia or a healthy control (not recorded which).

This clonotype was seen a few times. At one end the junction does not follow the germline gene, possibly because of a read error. CDR3 bases: TGTGCCAGCAGCCATAGACAGGGAGGCCAAGAGGCCCAGTACTTC. This sequence encodes CASSHRQGGQEAQYF. The chain carries TRBV28 and TRBJ2-5, with a weak D call TRBD1 (7 bases). CDR1 is MDHEN, CDR2 SYDVKM, per germline. The CDR3 contains 15 residues.

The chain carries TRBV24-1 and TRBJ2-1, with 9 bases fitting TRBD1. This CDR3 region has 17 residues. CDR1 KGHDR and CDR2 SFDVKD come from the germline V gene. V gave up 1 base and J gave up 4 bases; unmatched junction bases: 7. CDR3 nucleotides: TGTGCCACCAGTGATTTCGGCCCGGGACAGGGTTACAATGAGCAGTTCTTC. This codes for CATSDFGPGQGYNEQFF.

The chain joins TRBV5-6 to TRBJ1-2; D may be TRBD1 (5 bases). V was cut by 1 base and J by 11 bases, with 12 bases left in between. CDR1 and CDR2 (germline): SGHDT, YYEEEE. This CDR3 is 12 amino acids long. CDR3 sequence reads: CASSLSGDWYTF. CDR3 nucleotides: TGTGCCAGCAGCTTGTCGGGGGACTGGTACACCTTC.

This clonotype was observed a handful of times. CDR3 amino acids: CSVGAGGQTDTQYF. The CDR3 nucleotides read TGCAGCGTTGGGGCAGGGGGCCAGACAGATACGCAGTATTTT. The chain is built from TRBV29-1 and TRBJ2-3, with TRBD1 matching over 8 bases. Per germline, CDR1 SQVTM and CDR2 ANQGSEA. The CDR3 consists of 14 residues. With V trimmed by 4 bases and J by 3 bases, 6 bases remained unmatched.

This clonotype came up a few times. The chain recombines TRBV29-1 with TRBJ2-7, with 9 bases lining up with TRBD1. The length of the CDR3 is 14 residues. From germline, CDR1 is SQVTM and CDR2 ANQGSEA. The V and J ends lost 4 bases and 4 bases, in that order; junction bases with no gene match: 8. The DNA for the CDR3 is TGCAGCGTTGCCCTCGGACAGGGGTGGTACGAGCAGTACTTC. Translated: CSVALGQGWYEQYF.

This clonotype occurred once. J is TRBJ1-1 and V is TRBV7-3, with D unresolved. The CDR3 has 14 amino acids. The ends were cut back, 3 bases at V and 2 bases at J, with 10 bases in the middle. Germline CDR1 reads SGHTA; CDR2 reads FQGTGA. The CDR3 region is CASSFGPANTEAFF. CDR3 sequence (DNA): TGTGCCAGCAGCTTCGGTCCAGCAAACACTGAAGCTTTCTTT.

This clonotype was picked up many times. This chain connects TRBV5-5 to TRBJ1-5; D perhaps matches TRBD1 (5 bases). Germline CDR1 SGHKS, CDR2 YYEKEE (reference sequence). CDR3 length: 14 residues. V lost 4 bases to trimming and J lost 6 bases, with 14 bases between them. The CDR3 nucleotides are TGTGCCAGCAGCCCTGGGGGGGTACCTCAGCCCCAGCATTTT. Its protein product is CASSPGGVPQPQHF. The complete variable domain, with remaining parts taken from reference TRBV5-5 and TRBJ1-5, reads DAGVTQSPTHLIKTRGQQVTLRCSPISGHKSVSWYQQVLGQGPQFIFQYYEKEERGRGNFPDRFSARQFPNYSSELNVNALLLGDSALYLCASSPGGVPQPQHFGDGTRLSIL.

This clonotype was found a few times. CDR3 DNA: TGTGCCAGCAGCTTAGCGGTTAACTATGGCTACACCTTC. Its translation is CASSLAVNYGYTF. This chain connects TRBV7-9 to TRBJ1-2, with no clear D. Germline V gene lookup returns CDR1 SEHNR and CDR2 FQNEAQ (reference sequence). V was shortened by 0 bases and J by 1 base, with 3 bases between the two germline ends. This CDR3 has 13 amino acids.

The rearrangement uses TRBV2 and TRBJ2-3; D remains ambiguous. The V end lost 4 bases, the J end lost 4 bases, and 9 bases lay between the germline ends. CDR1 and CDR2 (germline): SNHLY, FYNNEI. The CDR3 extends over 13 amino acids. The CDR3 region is CASSVGPPDTQYF. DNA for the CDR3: TGTGCCAGCAGTGTTGGGCCTCCAGATACGCAGTATTTT.

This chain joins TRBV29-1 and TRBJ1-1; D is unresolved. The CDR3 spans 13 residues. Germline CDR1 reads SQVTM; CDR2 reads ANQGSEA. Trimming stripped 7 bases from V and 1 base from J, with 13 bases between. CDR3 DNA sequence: TGCAGCGACTCGACGGGAGAGAACACTGAAGCTTTCTTT. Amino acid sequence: CSDSTGENTEAFF.

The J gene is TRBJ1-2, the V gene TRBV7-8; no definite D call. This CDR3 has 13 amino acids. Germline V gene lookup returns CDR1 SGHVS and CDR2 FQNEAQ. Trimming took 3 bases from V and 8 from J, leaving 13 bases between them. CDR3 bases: TGTGCCAGCAGCTTGTCGCGGGGTTACGGCTACACCTTC. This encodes CASSLSRGYGYTF.

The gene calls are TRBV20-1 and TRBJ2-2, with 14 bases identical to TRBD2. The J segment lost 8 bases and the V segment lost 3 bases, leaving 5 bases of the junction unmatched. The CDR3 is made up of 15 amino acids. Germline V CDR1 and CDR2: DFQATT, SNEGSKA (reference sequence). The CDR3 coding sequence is TGCAGTGCTAGCGGACTAGCGGGAGGAGGGGGGGAGCTGTTTTTT. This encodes CSASGLAGGGGELFF.

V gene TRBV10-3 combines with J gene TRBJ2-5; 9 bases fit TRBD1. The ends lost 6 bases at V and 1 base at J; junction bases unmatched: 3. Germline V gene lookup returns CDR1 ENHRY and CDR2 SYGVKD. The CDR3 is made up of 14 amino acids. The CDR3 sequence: CAISPTGGQETQYF. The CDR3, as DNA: TGTGCCATCAGCCCGACAGGGGGCCAAGAGACCCAGTACTTC.

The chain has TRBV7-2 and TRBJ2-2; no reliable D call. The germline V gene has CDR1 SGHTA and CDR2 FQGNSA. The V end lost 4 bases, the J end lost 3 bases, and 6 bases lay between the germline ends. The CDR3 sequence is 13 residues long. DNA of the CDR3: TGTGCCAGCAGCTCAGGCTACACCGGGGAGCTGTTTTTT. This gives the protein CASSSGYTGELFF.

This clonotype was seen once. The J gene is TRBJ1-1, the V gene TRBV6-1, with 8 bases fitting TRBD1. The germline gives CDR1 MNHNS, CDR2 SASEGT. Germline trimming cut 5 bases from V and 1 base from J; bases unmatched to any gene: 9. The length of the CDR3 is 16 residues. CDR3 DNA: TGTGCCAGCAGTCAGGACAGGGTCCGGGGGAACACTGAAGCTTTCTTT. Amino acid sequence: CASSQDRVRGNTEAFF.

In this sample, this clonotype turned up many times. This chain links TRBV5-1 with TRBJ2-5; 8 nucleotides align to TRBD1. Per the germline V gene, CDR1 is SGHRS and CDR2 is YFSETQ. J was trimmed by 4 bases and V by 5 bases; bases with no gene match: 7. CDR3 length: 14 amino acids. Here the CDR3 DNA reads TGCGCCAGCAGTTCGGACAGGGACGGAGAGACCCAGTACTTC. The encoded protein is CASSSDRDGETQYF.

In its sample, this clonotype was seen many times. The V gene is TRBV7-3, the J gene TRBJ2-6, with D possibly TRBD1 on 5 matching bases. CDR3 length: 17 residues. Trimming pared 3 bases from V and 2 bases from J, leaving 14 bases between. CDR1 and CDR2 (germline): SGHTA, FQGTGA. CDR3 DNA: TGTGCCAGCAGCTTCCCGGACGGACAACCTGGGGCCAACGTCCTGACTTTC. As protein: CASSFPDGQPGANVLTF.

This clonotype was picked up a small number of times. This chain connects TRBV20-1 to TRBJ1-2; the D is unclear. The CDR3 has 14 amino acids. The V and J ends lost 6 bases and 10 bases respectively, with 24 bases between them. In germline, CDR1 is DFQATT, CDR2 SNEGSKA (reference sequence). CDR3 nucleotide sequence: TGCAGTGCCACCGGGTCGTGGCCCGAGAGTGACTACACCTTC. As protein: CSATGSWPESDYTF.

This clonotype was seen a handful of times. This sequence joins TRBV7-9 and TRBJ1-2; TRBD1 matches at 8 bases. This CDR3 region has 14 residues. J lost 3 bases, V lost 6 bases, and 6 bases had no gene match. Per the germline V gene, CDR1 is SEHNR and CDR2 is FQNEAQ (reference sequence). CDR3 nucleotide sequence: TGTGCCAGCAGGGCAGGGGGCAGCGACTATGGCTACACCTTC. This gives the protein CASRAGGSDYGYTF.

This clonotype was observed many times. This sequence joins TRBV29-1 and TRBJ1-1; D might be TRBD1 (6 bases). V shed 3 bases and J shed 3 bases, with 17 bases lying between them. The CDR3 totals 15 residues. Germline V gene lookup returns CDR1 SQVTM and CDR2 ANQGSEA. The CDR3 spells CSVDYRAGFHTEAFF. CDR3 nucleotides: TGCAGCGTTGATTACAGGGCGGGTTTCCACACTGAAGCTTTCTTT.

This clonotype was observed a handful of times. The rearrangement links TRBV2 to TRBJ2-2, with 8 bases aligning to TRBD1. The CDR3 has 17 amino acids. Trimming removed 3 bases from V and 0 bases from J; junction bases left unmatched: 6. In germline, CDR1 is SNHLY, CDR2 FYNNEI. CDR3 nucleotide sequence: TGTGCCAGCAGTGACCCCTTGGACAGGGCGAACACCGGGGAGCTGTTTTTT. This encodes CASSDPLDRANTGELFF.

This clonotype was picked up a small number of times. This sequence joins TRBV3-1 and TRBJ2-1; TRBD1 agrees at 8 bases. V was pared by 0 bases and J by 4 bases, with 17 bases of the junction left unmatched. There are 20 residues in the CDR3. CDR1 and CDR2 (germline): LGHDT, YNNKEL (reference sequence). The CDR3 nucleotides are TGTGCCAGCAGCCAAGATGGGTGGGGAACAGGGGGATCGAATTACAATGAGCAGTTCTTC. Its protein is CASSQDGWGTGGSNYNEQFF.

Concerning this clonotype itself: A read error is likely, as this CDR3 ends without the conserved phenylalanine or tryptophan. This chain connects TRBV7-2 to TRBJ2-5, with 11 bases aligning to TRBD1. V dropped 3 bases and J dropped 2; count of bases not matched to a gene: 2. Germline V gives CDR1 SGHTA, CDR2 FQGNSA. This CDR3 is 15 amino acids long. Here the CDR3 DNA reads TGTGCCAGCAGCTTCGGGACAGGGGGACAAGAGACCCAGTACCTC. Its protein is CASSFGTGGQETQYL.

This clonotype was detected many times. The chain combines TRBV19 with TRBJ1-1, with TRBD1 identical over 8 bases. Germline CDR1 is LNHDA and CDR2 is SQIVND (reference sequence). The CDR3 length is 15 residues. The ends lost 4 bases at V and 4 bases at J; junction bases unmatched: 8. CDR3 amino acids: CASSRKGTGRTEAFF. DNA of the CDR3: TGTGCCAGTAGTAGGAAGGGGACAGGCCGCACTGAAGCTTTCTTT.

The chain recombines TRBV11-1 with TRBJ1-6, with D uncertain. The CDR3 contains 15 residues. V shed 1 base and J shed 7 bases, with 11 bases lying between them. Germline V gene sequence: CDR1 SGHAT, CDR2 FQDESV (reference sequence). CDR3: CASSLGRTDNSPLHF. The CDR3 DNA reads TGTGCCAGCAGCTTAGGAAGGACGGACAATTCACCCCTCCACTTT.

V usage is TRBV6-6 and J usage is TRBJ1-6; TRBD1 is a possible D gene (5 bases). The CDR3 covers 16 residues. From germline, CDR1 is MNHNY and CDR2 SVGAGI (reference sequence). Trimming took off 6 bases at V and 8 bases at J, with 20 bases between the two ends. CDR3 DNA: TGTGCCAGCAGCTTGGATGGAGGGGCTAGCGATTCACCCCTCCACTTT. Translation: CASSLDGGASDSPLHF.

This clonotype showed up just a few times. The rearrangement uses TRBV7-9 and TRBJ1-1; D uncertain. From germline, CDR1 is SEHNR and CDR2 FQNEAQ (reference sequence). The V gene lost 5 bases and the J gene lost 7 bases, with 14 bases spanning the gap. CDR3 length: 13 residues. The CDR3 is CASSTSQRDEAFF. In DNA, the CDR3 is TGTGCCAGCAGCACGAGTCAGAGGGATGAAGCTTTCTTT.

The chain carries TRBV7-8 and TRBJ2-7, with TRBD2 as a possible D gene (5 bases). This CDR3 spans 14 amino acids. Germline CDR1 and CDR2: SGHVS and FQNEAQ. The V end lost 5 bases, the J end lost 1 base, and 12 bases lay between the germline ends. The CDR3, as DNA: TGTGCCAGCAGCGTAGTCGAGGGATCCTACGAGCAGTACTTC. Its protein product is CASSVVEGSYEQYF.